This T cell receptor (beta chain) is from a study of beta chain features in type 1 diabetes. Sorting that relied on CD45RO/CCR7/CD25/CD127/CD95/CD27 yielded CD4+ naive, central memory, regulatory and stem cell-like memory cells. Every isolated RNA sample was fully reverse transcribed, so sequencing captured expressed TCRB transcripts. Sequenced by immunoSEQ multiplex PCR; TCRdb stores in-frame clones only, minus some. The table has roughly 310,000 clones, 8% to 13% seen once. Findings and limits, study-wide: The naive, central memory and Treg TCRB repertoires of patients appeared to be more similar to one another than those of healthy donors. Fewer junction insertions and more nucleotide deletions appeared in type 1 diabetes patients.

With respect to this clone: Its specificity is unknown.

This receptor was obtained from a woman in her 30s in good health. Sequences were obtained from naive CD4+ T cells from blood.

This CDR3 reads CASSPFTGPDSYEQYF. The CDR3 bases are TGTGCCAGCTCACCATTTACAGGGCCGGACTCCTACGAGCAGTACTTC. The V and J genes are TRBV18 and TRBJ2-5, with D maybe TRBD1 (6 bases). The J call may be mistaken, given a closer DNA end match to TRBJ2-7. The CDR3 spans 16 residues. In germline, CDR1 is KGHSH, CDR2 LQKENI.